A selection of T cell receptor beta chains follows, all from one sample in a study of cytomegalovirus exposure and HLA in healthy donors. Assay used: immunoSEQ multiplex PCR; TCRdb lists only in-frame clones, some missing. The listing contains 100,000 to 150,000 clones. The sequenced sample consisted of PBMCs. These TCRs come from a man between 40 and 49 years old in good health and CMV-seronegative. Each CDR3 is given with its conserved first and last residue. Fields, in order: V gene, D gene, J gene, CDR3 protein, CDR3 DNA. A D gene is named only where the DNA matches it firmly.

>TRBV6-4|TRBD2|TRBJ2-7
CASSDSPSGRRQYF
TGTGCCAGCAGTGACTCCCCTAGCGGGAGACGGCAGTACTTC
>TRBV6-1|TRBD2|TRBJ2-5
CASRSSGREWETQYF
TGTGCCAGCAGGTCTAGCGGGAGGGAATGGGAGACCCAGTACTTC
>TRBV5-4|-|TRBJ1-2
CASSLGHRVSQTF
TGTGCCAGCAGCTTGGGACACAGGGTTTCCCAGACCTTC
>TRBV7-2|-|TRBJ2-7
CASSPQWNSHEQYF
TGTGCCAGCAGCCCCCAGTGGAACAGCCACGAGCAGTACTTC
>TRBV19|TRBD2|TRBJ2-2
CASRPGLANTGELFF
TGTGCCAGTAGACCGGGACTAGCTAACACCGGGGAGCTGTTTTTT
>TRBV19|-|TRBJ1-2
CASFSPGTLPRYTF
TGTGCCAGCTTTTCTCCAGGCACCCTCCCCCGCTACACCTTC
>TRBV5-6|TRBD1|TRBJ2-1
CASSFGTGRAYNEQFF
TGTGCCAGCAGCTTCGGGACAGGGAGGGCCTACAATGAGCAGTTCTTC
>TRBV28|TRBD2|TRBJ2-3
CASSSWTSWGDASGNTDTQYF
TGTGCCAGCAGTTCGTGGACTAGTTGGGGGGACGCTAGCGGGAACACAGATACGCAGTATTTT
>TRBV7-8|TRBD2|TRBJ2-7
CASLGGYTYEQYF
TGTGCCAGCTTGGGGGGGTACACCTACGAGCAGTACTTC
>TRBV30|-|TRBJ2-3
CAWSSSGTDTQYF
TGTGCCTGGAGTTCTAGCGGCACAGATACGCAGTATTTT
>TRBV28|TRBD2|TRBJ2-7
CASRLAGLGYEQYF
TGTGCCAGCAGGCTAGCGGGACTCGGTTACGAGCAGTACTTC
>TRBV2|TRBD2|TRBJ2-3
CASSTSRGGSSTDTQYF
TGTGCCAGCAGTACGAGCCGGGGCGGGAGTAGCACAGATACGCAGTATTTT
>TRBV5-4|-|TRBJ2-3
CASSSQWSTDTQYF
TGTGCCAGCAGCTCGCAGTGGTCCACAGATACGCAGTATTTT
>TRBV9|-|TRBJ2-1
CASSVNSYHINEQFF
TGTGCCAGCAGCGTAAACAGTTACCATATCAATGAGCAGTTCTTC
>TRBV15|TRBD2|TRBJ2-1
CATSSAGTSSYNEQFF
TGTGCCACCAGCAGCGCAGGGACTAGCTCCTACAATGAGCAGTTCTTC
>TRBV7-8|TRBD1|TRBJ1-5
CASSFFRSRGQGNYSNQPQHF
TGTGCCAGCAGCTTTTTTCGGTCCAGGGGACAGGGGAATTATAGCAATCAGCCCCAGCATTTT
>TRBV7-9|TRBD1|TRBJ1-1
CASSNRGRGAEAFF
TGTGCCAGCAGCAACAGGGGGCGCGGGGCTGAAGCTTTCTTT
>TRBV21-1|-|TRBJ2-3
CASSKGFIIGSRGDRRRGTDTQYF
TGTGCCAGCAGCAAAGGGTTTATAATTGGGTCCCGGGGGGACAGGCGGAGGGGCACAGATACGCAGTATTTT
>TRBV12-5|TRBD2|TRBJ2-1
CASGLGEGRVEQFF
TGTGCTAGTGGTTTGGGTGAGGGGAGGGTTGAGCAGTTCTTC
>TRBV27|TRBD1|TRBJ2-7
CASGDRANEQYF
TGTGCCAGTGGGGACAGGGCCAACGAGCAGTACTTC
>TRBV29-1|TRBD2|TRBJ2-5
CSVGGLAQETQYF
TGCAGCGTTGGTGGACTAGCCCAAGAGACCCAGTACTTC
>TRBV12-1|-|TRBJ2-5
CASSPIRRQWTQYF
TGTGCCAGCAGCCCGATCAGGCGCCAGTGGACCCAGTACTTC
>TRBV7-9|-|TRBJ2-3
CASSKRPLAASTDTQYF
TGTGCCAGCAGCAAGAGGCCCTTAGCGGCTAGCACAGATACGCAGTATTTT
>TRBV30|-|TRBJ1-5
CAWSPTGFSNQPQHF
TGTGCCTGGAGTCCTACAGGTTTTAGCAATCAGCCCCAGCATTTT
>TRBV5-4|TRBD2|TRBJ2-3
CASSPNGREGTDTQYF
TGTGCCAGCAGCCCCAACGGGCGGGAGGGCACAGATACGCAGTATTTT
>TRBV9|-|TRBJ2-5
CASSETGVQETQYF
TGTGCCAGCAGCGAAACAGGCGTCCAAGAGACCCAGTACTTC
>TRBV7-6|-|TRBJ2-5
CASSPQGGWSETQYF
TGTGCCAGCAGCCCCCAGGGTGGTTGGTCAGAGACCCAGTACTTC
>TRBV18|-|TRBJ2-7
CASSPTQGYEQYF
TGTGCCAGCTCACCTACCCAGGGTTACGAGCAGTACTTC
>TRBV7-9|TRBD1|TRBJ2-5
CASSAGTVGETQYF
TGTGCCAGCAGCGCCGGGACAGTGGGAGAGACCCAGTACTTC
>TRBV29-1|TRBD1|TRBJ2-3
CSVERGQTLQTDTQYF
TGCAGCGTTGAACGGGGACAGACCCTTCAGACAGATACGCAGTATTTT
>TRBV6-1|TRBD1|TRBJ1-5
CASSEAGGAIGQPQHF
TGTGCCAGCAGTGAGGCAGGGGGCGCGATCGGTCAGCCCCAGCATTTT
>TRBV6-1|TRBD1|TRBJ2-2
CASSDFYPGQANTGELFF
TGTGCCAGCAGTGACTTCTACCCGGGACAGGCGAACACCGGGGAGCTGTTTTTT
>TRBV5-6|TRBD2|TRBJ2-5
CASSLTSGRPVGEQYF
TGTGCCAGCAGCTTGACTAGCGGGAGGCCGGTGGGAGAGCAGTACTTC
>TRBV6-1|-|TRBJ1-5
CASRGRLNQPQHF
TGTGCCAGCAGGGGCCGGTTAAATCAGCCCCAGCATTTT
>TRBV11-2|TRBD2|TRBJ2-1
CASSATSGSGNEQFF
TGTGCCAGCAGCGCAACTAGCGGGAGTGGGAATGAGCAGTTCTTC
>TRBV6-6|-|TRBJ1-2
CASNLLQGGYGYTF
TGTGCCAGCAATCTACTTCAGGGTGGCTATGGCTACACCTTC
>TRBV6-1|-|TRBJ2-7
CANSPGQAAYEQYF
TGTGCCAACTCACCCGGACAAGCAGCCTACGAGCAGTACTTC
>TRBV5-1|-|TRBJ1-6
CASRPDAEDNSPLHF
TGCGCCAGCAGGCCCGATGCGGAGGATAATTCACCCCTCCACTTT
>TRBV6-1|TRBD1|TRBJ2-3
CASSEIKSVTGSDTQYF
TGTGCCAGCAGTGAAATAAAGTCCGTGACAGGGTCAGATACGCAGTATTTT
>TRBV20-1|-|TRBJ2-5
CSAAVKETQYF
TGCAGTGCTGCGGTAAAAGAGACCCAGTACTTC
>TRBV27|TRBD2|TRBJ2-2
CASSLGGNGELFF
TGTGCCAGCAGTTTGGGGGGGAACGGGGAGCTGTTTTTT
>TRBV10-3|-|TRBJ2-7
CAISESSQGYEQYF
TGTGCCATCAGTGAGTCGAGTCAGGGCTACGAGCAGTACTTC
>TRBV6-1|-|TRBJ2-1
CASSEDRSSYNEQFF
TGTGCCAGCAGTGAAGACAGGAGCTCCTACAATGAGCAGTTCTTC
>TRBV7-6|-|TRBJ2-1
CASSGYRKVNEQFF
TGTGCCAGCAGCGGATACAGGAAAGTCAATGAGCAGTTCTTC
>TRBV28|TRBD1|TRBJ1-4
CASSFSYGGGQENEKLFF
TGTGCCAGCAGTTTTAGTTATGGGGGGGGACAGGAGAATGAAAAACTGTTTTTT
>TRBV6-5|-|TRBJ2-2
CASSTFLTGELFF
TGTGCCAGCAGTACATTCTTGACCGGGGAGCTGTTTTTT
>TRBV11-3|TRBD1|TRBJ2-3
CASSPTGGSDTQYF
TGTGCCAGCAGCCCGACAGGGGGCTCAGATACGCAGTATTTT
>TRBV19|TRBD1|TRBJ1-2
CASSQRQGVNYGYTF
TGTGCCAGTAGTCAGCGACAGGGAGTTAACTATGGCTACACCTTC
>TRBV6-5|-|TRBJ2-3
CASSPGTSTDTQYF
TGTGCCAGCAGCCCCGGGACTAGCACAGATACGCAGTATTTT
>TRBV7-8|-|TRBJ1-2
CASSLDSRGRYGYTF
TGTGCCAGCAGCTTAGACTCGCGGGGGAGATATGGCTACACCTTC
>TRBV6-1|TRBD2|TRBJ2-2
CASSEELAGPTGELFF
TGTGCCAGCAGTGAAGAACTAGCGGGGCCCACCGGGGAGCTGTTTTTT
>TRBV5-1|TRBD2|TRBJ2-7
CASSLGGLAGVPAGYEQYF
TGCGCCAGCAGCTTGGGGGGACTAGCGGGGGTACCGGCGGGCTACGAGCAGTACTTC
>TRBV11-2|-|TRBJ2-2
CASSKAGRGELFF
TGTGCCAGCAGCAAAGCAGGGCGCGGGGAGCTGTTTTTT
>TRBV6-5|-|TRBJ1-4
CASSRTVGREEKLFF
TGTGCCAGCAGTCGAACCGTAGGGAGGGAGGAAAAACTGTTTTTT
>TRBV5-1|-|TRBJ2-7
CASSTGQSISSYEQYF
TGCGCCAGCAGCACTGGACAGTCTATATCCTCCTACGAGCAGTACTTC